This T cell receptor beta chain was profiled in a study of T cells in Graves' hyperthyroidism and ophthalmopathy (dated by TCRdb to 2018 to 2020). Study-wide context: Peripheral blood was collected at initial diagnosis, before any treatment. To identify TCR V-J signatures that set the groups apart, the researchers used a discovery cohort of 100 patients, made up of 40 to 45 with Graves' ophthalmopathy and 55 to 65 with stable Graves' hyperthyroidism. Prospective prediction of ophthalmopathy was tested in an independent validation cohort consisting of fewer than 20 hyperthyroidism patients and 15 to 17 patients who later progressed to ophthalmopathy. The 95 to 100 discovery patients were randomly divided into training and test sets at a 7:3 ratio. Thyroid tissue and blood T-cell repertoires from roughly 6 Graves' hyperthyroidism patients were also compared in the study. After sampling, hyperthyroidism patients received methimazole starting at 30 mg daily, and ophthalmopathy patients received high-dose intravenous methylprednisolone. The paper reports TCR Vbeta CDR3 sequencing of some 140 peripheral blood samples: approximately 41 ophthalmopathy, around 80 hyperthyroidism and about 17 progressor patients. The full study reports these points: A 13 V-J signature model separated ophthalmopathy from stable hyperthyroidism, with over 85% sensitivity and 81.08% specificity in cross-validation and 80%/75% in testing. Most expanded thyroid clonotypes (frequency above 0.001) were also detected in blood, suggesting blood repertoires may reflect thyroid immune responses. Sample size was not statistically predetermined, and blinding of investigators to group allocation was not performed. During validation, the model predicted progression to ophthalmopathy a median of roughly 7.1 months ahead of onset, with almost 71% sensitivity and 72.22% specificity.

The TCR beta CDR3 regions were amplified from RNA transcripts. The TCR CDR3 was subjected to a first round of RT-PCR using the HTBI primer set and the Qiagen OneStep RT-PCR kit. The libraries were constructed in a second round of multiplex PCR and then size-selected and purified. The libraries were sequenced on an Illumina HiSeq2000 using paired-end 100 bp reads. On the study's bioinformatics: SOAPnuke was used to process the raw data, throwing out any read that contained adapters or uncalled bases, had a mean Phred below 15, or lacked an exact constant-primer or identifier match. COPE v1.2.5 was used to merge the high-quality paired reads, and each unique nucleotide sequence was defined as a clonotype. MiTCR v1.1 was used to align the clonotypes against IMGT TRBV, TRBD and TRBJ reference segments. Only V-J combinations with frequency above 0.0001, covering roughly 99% of repertoires, were analysed. A TCS score was defined as the ratio of F50 (clonal expansion) to E x V (chaos), with BLOSUM62-based TCRdist applied between CDR3 peptides within each V-J. Welch's t-statistics and random forest reduced fewer than 550 V-J features to roughly 13, which were used in a naive Bayes classifier (R e1071). The similarity between thyroid and blood repertoires was quantified using the Morisita-Horn index. In-frame beta chains were kept once TCRdb had trimmed the public reads at Q25 with fastp and called clones with MiXCR. CDR3 protein duplicates are merged, each entry listing the most common genes and DNA. Clone size and V and J calls follow TCRdb, not the original study. Present in this sample are just under 750,000 distinct CDR3 sequences, approximately 40% of which were seen just once. The biggest ten clones account for around 32% of the sample.

A patient counted as having stable Graves' hyperthyroidism if no progression to ophthalmopathy occurred over 18 months of follow-up. The hyperthyroidism patients were between 18 and 65 years old and newly diagnosed, with a disease duration of less than 2 months. Exclusion was applied to patients with uncontrolled infections, other autoimmune diseases, pregnancy or lactation. Diagnoses were based on clinical symptoms, serum thyroxine and TRAb, thyroid ultrasound and orbital computed tomography. PBMCs were separated from over 9 ml of fresh peripheral blood using Ficoll-Paque density gradient centrifugation. Total RNA was extracted using Trizol reagent, and RNA quality was assessed on an Agilent 2100 Bioanalyzer. Per the germline V gene, SGHRS is the CDR1 and YFSETQ is the CDR2. The CDR3 goes from the cysteine to the phenylalanine over 15 residues. The entry retains the CDR3 DNA only, 45 bases that are in frame from base 1. At the junction V is shortened by 0 bases and J by 2 bases, with 10 bases in between.

On this clonotype: Its antigen specificity is not known. No clone much larger than this one lies a single base away; base qualities are absent.

The sequence came from a woman in her thirties or forties with Graves' hyperthyroidism. Sequencing was performed on blood. The sequence joins TRBV5-1 to TRBJ2-3; the D gene lacks a confident call. The CDR3 protein sequence reads: CASSLALVTTDTQYF. At the DNA level, the sequence is TGCGCCAGCAGCTTGGCCTTGGTGACCACAGATACGCAGTATTTT.